This section outlines one TCR beta chain sequence together with its context. The sequenced target, TCR beta, came from blood CD8+ and CD4+ T cells. TEMRA cells were FACS-enriched, unlike CD8+ and CD4+ T cells, which were negatively isolated. RNA, at about 0.45 to 1 ug, was reverse transcribed with random hexamers. By means of immunoSEQ multiplex PCR, TCR beta CDR3 spanning 54 Vbeta and 13 Jbeta underwent amplification. TCRdb itself ran the immunoSEQ multiplex PCR reads through MiXCR, one entry per CDR3 protein. This table has 150,000 to 200,000 distinct CDR3 sequences, roughly 92% appearing once. In germline, CDR1 is DFQATT, CDR2 SNEGSKA (reference sequence). This CDR3 comprises 17 residues. Trimming removed 4 bases at V and 1 base at J, with 21 bases between. The source of the sample is a study of CD8 T cells in Susac syndrome.

The sequencing input was CD4+ T cells from PBMCs. V gene TRBV20-1 combines with J gene TRBJ2-3, with D possibly called TRBD1 or TRBD2 (5 bases each). The source is a human donor with multiple sclerosis. The CDR3 spells CSATSQGTSLRTDTQYF. The DNA for the CDR3 is TGCAGTGCTACTAGCCAGGGAACTTCATTACGCACAGATACGCAGTATTTT.